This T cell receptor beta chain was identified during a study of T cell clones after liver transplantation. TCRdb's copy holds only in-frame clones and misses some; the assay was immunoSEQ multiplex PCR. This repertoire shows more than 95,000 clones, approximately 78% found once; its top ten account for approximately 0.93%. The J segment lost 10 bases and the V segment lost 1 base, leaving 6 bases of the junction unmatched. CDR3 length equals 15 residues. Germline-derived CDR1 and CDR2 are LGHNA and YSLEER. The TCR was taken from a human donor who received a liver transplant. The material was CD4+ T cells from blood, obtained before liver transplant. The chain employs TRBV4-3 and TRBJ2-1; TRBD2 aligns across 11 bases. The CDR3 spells CASSQGSGGAREQFF. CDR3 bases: TGCGCCAGCAGCCAAGGTAGCGGGGGGGCTCGGGAGCAGTTCTTC.